One and the same sample provided the 25 T cell receptor beta chains below, sequenced in a study of cytomegalovirus exposure and HLA in healthy donors. Primers: 60 Vbeta forward and 13 Jbeta reverse. Assay: immunoSEQ multiplex PCR; the TCRdb copy retains only in-frame clones and omits some. Of more than 50,000 clones listed, roughly 80% are singletons. Sequencing used PBMCs. All receptors come from a woman aged 35 to 49 in good health and CMV-seropositive.

The chain carries TRBV30 and TRBJ1-2; D may be TRBD1 (5 bases). Per the germline V gene, CDR1 is GTSNPN and CDR2 is SVGIG (reference sequence). The length of the CDR3 is 15 residues. V lost 0 bases, J lost 7 bases, and 18 bases lay in between. CDR3 protein: CAWSVRTGELTGYTF. As DNA, the CDR3 is TGTGCCTGGAGTGTACGAACAGGAGAACTGACTGGCTACACCTTC.

This clone has just one count. The chain carries TRBV5-1 and TRBJ2-1; D might be TRBD1 (6 bases). The CDR3 is 17 residues long. V dropped 0 bases and J dropped 7 bases, with 20 bases sitting between them. CDR1 SGHRS and CDR2 YFSETQ come from the germline V gene. CDR3 loop: CASSLESNRDLQNEQFF. The CDR3 coding sequence is TGCGCCAGCAGCTTGGAAAGTAACAGGGATTTACAAAATGAGCAGTTCTTC.

The chain employs TRBV7-9 and TRBJ1-4, with no clear D. This CDR3 region has 15 residues. Per germline, CDR1 SEHNR and CDR2 FQNEAQ (reference sequence). V dropped 2 bases and J dropped 4 bases, with 11 bases sitting between them. The CDR3 sequence is CASSLFVPGNEKLFF. The CDR3 nucleotides read TGTGCCAGCAGCTTATTTGTTCCCGGTAATGAAAAACTGTTTTTT.

V gene TRBV4-3 combines with J gene TRBJ1-1; a weak D match, TRBD1 (5 bases). Germline V gene sequence: CDR1 LGHNA, CDR2 YSLEER. V lost 1 base, J lost 5 bases, and 11 bases lay in between. The CDR3 is made up of 14 amino acids. CDR3 nucleotide sequence: TGCGCCAGCAGCCAAGGTCAAGGGGCAACTGAAGCTTTCTTT. It translates to CASSQGQGATEAFF.

This clone was detected only a few times. The chain recombines TRBV7-8 with TRBJ1-1; 8 bases agree with TRBD1. CDR1 is SGHVS and CDR2 is FQNEAQ in the germline V gene. With 6 bases clipped from V and 3 bases from J, the junction kept 18 bases outside the gene matches. The CDR3 has 18 residues. This CDR3 reads CASRPDPGQVKADTEAFF. CDR3 DNA sequence: TGTGCCAGCAGGCCAGATCCGGGACAGGTGAAGGCGGACACTGAAGCTTTCTTT.

This chain connects TRBV9 to TRBJ1-3; a weak D match, TRBD1 (5 bases). CDR1 is SGDLS and CDR2 is YYNGEE in the germline V gene. CDR3 size: 14 residues. V lost 4 bases to trimming and J lost 2 bases, with 10 bases between them. In DNA form, the CDR3 reads TGTGCCAGCAGCCCGGGGGGAACTGGAAACACCATATATTTT. It yields the protein CASSPGGTGNTIYF. The variable domain in full, completed from reference TRBV9 and TRBJ1-3, reads DSGVTQTPKHLITATGQRVTLRCSPRSGDLSVYWYQQSLDQGLQFLIQYYNGEERAKGNILERFSAQQFPDLHSELNLSSLELGDSALYFCASSPGGTGNTIYFGEGSWLTVV.

This rearrangement joins TRBV7-9 to TRBJ2-6; D unclear. The germline V gene has CDR1 SEHNR and CDR2 FQNEAQ (reference sequence). CDR3 size: 15 residues. Trimming cost V 5 bases and J 1 base, with 9 bases left between them. The CDR3 DNA is TGTGCCAGCAGCCCCAGATCTTCTGGGGCCAACGTCCTGACTTTC. It translates to CASSPRSSGANVLTF.

The chain has TRBV5-1 and TRBJ1-5; 7 bases align to TRBD1. The CDR3 runs 14 residues. CDR1 is SGHRS and CDR2 is YFSETQ in the germline V gene. V shed 0 bases, J shed 6 bases, and the junction held 3 bases outside the gene matches. CDR3: CASSLEGGGQPQHF. DNA for the CDR3: TGCGCCAGCAGCTTGGAAGGGGGCGGTCAGCCCCAGCATTTT.

The chain couples TRBV5-4 to TRBJ2-3; D remains ambiguous. Trimming pared 4 bases from V and 2 bases from J, leaving 11 bases between. The CDR3 is 14 residues long. Germline lookup yields CDR1 SGHNT and CDR2 YYREEE (reference sequence). This chain's CDR3 is CASSLGQNTDTQYF. The CDR3 coding sequence is TGTGCCAGCAGCCTAGGCCAGAACACAGATACGCAGTATTTT.

The chain joins TRBV13 to TRBJ1-1; D might be TRBD1 (5 bases). V was pared by 0 bases and J by 5 bases, with 7 bases between. The CDR3 runs to 13 residues. Germline values: CDR1 PRHDT, CDR2 FYEKMQ (reference sequence). The CDR3 spells CASSLGGGTEAFF. CDR3 nucleotides: TGTGCCAGCAGCTTAGGGGGGGGTACTGAAGCTTTCTTT.

The CDR3 protein is CASGGWEQYF. In DNA, the CDR3 is TGTGCCAGCGGAGGGTGGGAGCAGTACTTC. The genes are TRBV6-1 and TRBJ2-7; D possibly corresponds to TRBD2 (6 bases). CDR1 and CDR2 from the germline V gene are MNHNS and SASEGT. This CDR3 contains 10 residues. V dropped 8 bases and J dropped 7 bases, with 9 bases sitting between them.

The CDR3 is CACARTGPFEQYF. The CDR3 nucleotides are TGTGCCTGCGCCCGGACAGGCCCTTTCGAGCAGTACTTC. The J gene is TRBJ2-7, the V gene TRBV30, with 7 positions matching TRBD1. The CDR3 has 13 amino acids. The germline V gene has CDR1 GTSNPN and CDR2 SVGIG (reference sequence). V shed 6 bases, J shed 6 bases, and the junction held 11 bases outside the gene matches. Full variable domain (rest looked up from reference TRBV30 and TRBJ2-7): SQTIHQWPATLVQPVGSPLSLECTVEGTSNPNLYWYRQAAGRGLQLLFYSVGIGQISSEVPQNLSASRPQDRQFILSSKKLLLSDSGFYLCACARTGPFEQYFGPGTRLTVT.

The rearrangement links TRBV6-5 to TRBJ1-2; 8 bases fit TRBD1. The junction had 5 bases not matched to a gene; V was cut back by 2 bases and J by 3 bases. Germline V gene lookup returns CDR1 MNHEY and CDR2 SVGAGI. The CDR3 loop spans 15 amino acids. The CDR3 sequence: CASSYTGQGHYGYTF. The CDR3 coding sequence is TGTGCCAGCAGTTACACCGGACAGGGCCACTATGGCTACACCTTC.

The chain recombines TRBV6-5 with TRBJ1-1; no clear D. This CDR3 has 13 residues. Per germline, CDR1 MNHEY and CDR2 SVGAGI. Trimming cost V 2 bases and J 6 bases, with 10 bases left between them. The CDR3 sequence is CASSYTGFAEAFF. The DNA for the CDR3 is TGTGCCAGCAGTTACACGGGGTTTGCTGAAGCTTTCTTT.

The genes are TRBV7-9 and TRBJ2-2; D is unclear. Germline CDR1 and CDR2: SEHNR and FQNEAQ (reference sequence). The CDR3 extends over 15 amino acids. Trimming pared 4 bases from V and 3 bases from J, leaving 12 bases between. The CDR3, as DNA: TGTGCCAGCAGCTCCCCAAGAAGCCACACCGGGGAGCTGTTTTTT. Residues: CASSSPRSHTGELFF.

This clone turned up a few times. The chain employs TRBV30 and TRBJ2-3; tentatively, D is TRBD2 (7 bases). This CDR3 region has 17 residues. The V end was cut by 1 base, the J end by 7 bases, with 24 bases between. Germline lookup yields CDR1 GTSNPN and CDR2 SVGIG (reference sequence). CDR3 region: CAWSGRLPREGGYTQYF. The CDR3 DNA sequence: TGTGCCTGGAGTGGACGACTGCCGCGAGAGGGGGGGTATACGCAGTATTTT.

This clone was seen more than once but under ten times. The V and J genes are TRBV5-5 and TRBJ2-1; 8 bases match TRBD1. The length of the CDR3 is 15 residues. Looked up from germline, CDR1 is SGHKS and CDR2 is YYEKEE (reference sequence). The V gene end was trimmed by 4 bases and the J gene end by 2 bases; junction bases not matched to a gene: 5. CDR3 sequence (DNA): TGTGCCAGCAGCATTCAGGGGGCGGCCTACAATGAGCAGTTCTTC. Protein product: CASSIQGAAYNEQFF.

The chain is built from TRBV4-3 and TRBJ2-3; tentatively, D is TRBD2 (7 bases). From germline, CDR1 is LGHNA and CDR2 YSLEER. The CDR3 is 17 residues long. Trimming stripped 3 bases from V and 3 bases from J, with 19 bases between. The CDR3 bases are TGCGCCAGCAGCCAGGGGCCAGAGGGGGGGGGAACAGATACGCAGTATTTT. Protein sequence: CASSQGPEGGGTDTQYF.

The chain is built from TRBV11-2 and TRBJ2-1, with D maybe TRBD2 (6 bases). CDR1 is SGHAT, CDR2 FQNNGV, per germline. V lost 1 base, J lost 0 bases, and 7 bases lay in between. The CDR3 runs to 15 residues. The CDR3 sequence is CASSLGRGSYNEQFF. Here the CDR3 DNA reads TGTGCCAGCAGCTTAGGGCGGGGCTCCTACAATGAGCAGTTCTTC.

There are a few counts of this clone. J is TRBJ2-4 and V is TRBV27; D might be TRBD2 (5 bases). With 6 bases removed from V and 4 bases from J, the gap between germline ends came to 16 bases. This CDR3 contains 15 residues. Germline values: CDR1 MNHEY, CDR2 SMNVEV (reference sequence). The CDR3 region has the DNA TGTGCCAGCAGGCCAACGGTCGGGGAAAAAAACATTCAGTACTTC. Protein sequence: CASRPTVGEKNIQYF.

This clone was seen a handful of times. This sequence joins TRBV5-1 and TRBJ1-1; TRBD1 matches 7 bases. CDR3 length equals 13 residues. Trimming took 4 bases from V and 3 from J; bases not matched to a gene: 3. CDR1 SGHRS and CDR2 YFSETQ come from the germline V gene. The CDR3 sequence is CASSPTGDTEAFF. For the CDR3, the DNA is TGCGCCAGCAGCCCCACAGGGGACACTGAAGCTTTCTTT.

The chain couples TRBV4-1 to TRBJ1-1, with D unclear. V was shortened by 0 bases and J by 0 bases, with 11 bases between the two germline ends. Germline values: CDR1 MGHRA, CDR2 YSYEKL. This CDR3 is 16 amino acids long. The CDR3: CASSQEGGAMNTEAFF. CDR3 sequence (DNA): TGCGCCAGCAGCCAAGAAGGTGGAGCGATGAACACTGAAGCTTTCTTT.

This clone was counted only a few times. The V gene is TRBV18, the J gene TRBJ2-1; 7 bases are a match to TRBD2. The CDR3 contains 15 residues. Germline V gene data show CDR1 as KGHSH and CDR2 as LQKENI. Trimming at V came to 3 bases and at J to 8 bases, leaving 10 bases not matched to a gene. The CDR3 region has the DNA TGTGCCAGCTCACCTGTCTCGCGGGGGAACGATGAGCAGTTCTTC. Residues: CASSPVSRGNDEQFF.

This chain connects TRBV6-5 to TRBJ1-2, with 7 bases identical to TRBD1. CDR3 length: 14 amino acids. Per the germline V gene, CDR1 is MNHEY and CDR2 is SVGAGI. V was pared by 2 bases and J by 8 bases, with 8 bases of the junction left unmatched. CDR3 nucleotides: TGTGCCAGCAGTTACGGTCAGGGGGTAATCGGCTACACCTTC. This gives the protein CASSYGQGVIGYTF.

The chain recombines TRBV18 with TRBJ2-3; D perhaps matches TRBD2 (6 bases). The germline V gene encodes CDR1 KGHSH and CDR2 LQKENI. The CDR3 totals 13 residues. V lost 4 bases to trimming and J lost 9 bases, with 14 bases between them. CDR3 amino acids: CASSLELANTQYF. The CDR3 coding sequence is TGTGCCAGCTCACTTGAACTAGCAAACACGCAGTATTTT. Using reference TRBV18 and TRBJ2-3 for the parts outside the CDR3, the full variable domain is NAGVMQNPRHLVRRRGQEARLRCSPMKGHSHVYWYRQLPEEGLKFMVYLQKENIIDESGMPKERFSAEFPKEGPSILRIQQVVRGDSAAYFCASSLELANTQYFGPGTRLTVL.